This T cell receptor beta chain was profiled in a study of cytomegalovirus exposure and HLA in healthy donors. Study as a whole: The roughly 100 million unique TCR beta sequences, from approximately 170 million T cells, were found by an earlier analysis.

Between the trimmed V and J ends, which lost 5 bases and 8 bases, there was a span of 15 bases. Looked up from germline, CDR1 is SGHTA and CDR2 is FQGNSA. The CDR3 consists of 13 residues. Primers: 60 Vbeta forward and 13 Jbeta reverse. Repertoires were generated with immunoSEQ multiplex PCR, while TCRdb's copy carries only in-frame clones and drops some. The repertoire holds 90,000 to 140,000 clones, with 75% to 90% as singletons. General study findings and limits: The study listed 164 cytomegalovirus-associated TCR beta chains. It was taken for granted in presence/absence analyses that sequencing depth across donors was roughly uniform. Through in vitro validation, a few CMV-associated chains were shown to be specific for CMV antigens.

Comments on this clone: What it binds is not known.

The chain combines TRBV7-2 with TRBJ1-1, with a tentative D call TRBD1 (6 bases). This clonotype originated in a man aged 30-40 years in good health and CMV-seropositive. The sample taken for sequencing was PBMCs. CDR3 nucleotide sequence: TGTGCCAGCAGCCCTGGACAGTATCTCGAAGCTTTCTTT. Translation: CASSPGQYLEAFF. Using reference TRBV7-2 and TRBJ1-1 for the parts outside the CDR3, the full variable domain is GAGVSQSPSNKVTEKGKDVELRCDPISGHTALYWYRQSLGQGLEFLIYFQGNSAPDKSGLPSDRFSAERTGGSVSTLTIQRTQQEDSAVYLCASSPGQYLEAFFGQGTRLTVV.